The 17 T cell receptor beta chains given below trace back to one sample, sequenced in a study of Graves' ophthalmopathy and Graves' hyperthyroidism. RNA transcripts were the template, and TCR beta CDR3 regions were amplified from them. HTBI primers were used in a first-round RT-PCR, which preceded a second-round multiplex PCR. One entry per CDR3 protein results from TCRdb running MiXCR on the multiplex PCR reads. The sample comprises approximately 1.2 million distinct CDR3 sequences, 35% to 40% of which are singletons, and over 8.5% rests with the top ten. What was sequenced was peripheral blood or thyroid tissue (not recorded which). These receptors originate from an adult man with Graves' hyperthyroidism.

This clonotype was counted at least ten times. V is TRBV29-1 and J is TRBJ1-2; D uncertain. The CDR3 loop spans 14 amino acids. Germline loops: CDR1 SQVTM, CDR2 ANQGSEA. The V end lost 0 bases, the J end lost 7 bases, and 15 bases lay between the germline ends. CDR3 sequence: CSVEDRGTSSGYTF. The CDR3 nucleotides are TGCAGCGTTGAAGATCGGGGAACGAGCTCTGGCTACACCTTC.

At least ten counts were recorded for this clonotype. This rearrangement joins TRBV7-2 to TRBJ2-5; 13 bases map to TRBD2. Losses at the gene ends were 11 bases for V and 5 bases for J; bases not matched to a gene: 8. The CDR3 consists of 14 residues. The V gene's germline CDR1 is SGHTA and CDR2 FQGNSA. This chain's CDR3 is CASRTSGSAETQYF. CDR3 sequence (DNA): TGTGCCTCGAGGACTAGCGGGAGCGCTGAGACCCAGTACTTC.

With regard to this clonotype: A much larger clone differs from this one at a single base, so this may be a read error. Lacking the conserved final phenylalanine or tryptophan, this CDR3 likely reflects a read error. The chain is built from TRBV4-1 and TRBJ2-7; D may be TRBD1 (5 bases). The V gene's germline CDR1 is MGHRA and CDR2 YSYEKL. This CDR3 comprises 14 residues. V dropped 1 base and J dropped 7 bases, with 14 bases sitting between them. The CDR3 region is CASSQVAGRVEQYL. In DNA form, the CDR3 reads TGCGCCAGCAGCCAAGTGGCAGGGCGAGTGGAGCAGTACCTC.

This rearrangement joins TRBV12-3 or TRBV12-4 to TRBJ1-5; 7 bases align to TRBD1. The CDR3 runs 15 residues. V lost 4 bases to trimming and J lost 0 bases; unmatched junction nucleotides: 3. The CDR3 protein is CASSWGTVSNQPQHF. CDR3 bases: TGTGCCAGCAGTTGGGGGACAGTTAGCAATCAGCCCCAGCATTTT.

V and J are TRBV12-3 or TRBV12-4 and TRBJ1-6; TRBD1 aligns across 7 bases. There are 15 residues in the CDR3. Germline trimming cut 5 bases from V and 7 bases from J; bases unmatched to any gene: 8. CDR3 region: CASSTTTGRNSPLHF. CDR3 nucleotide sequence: TGTGCCAGCAGTACCACGACAGGGAGGAATTCACCCCTCCACTTT.

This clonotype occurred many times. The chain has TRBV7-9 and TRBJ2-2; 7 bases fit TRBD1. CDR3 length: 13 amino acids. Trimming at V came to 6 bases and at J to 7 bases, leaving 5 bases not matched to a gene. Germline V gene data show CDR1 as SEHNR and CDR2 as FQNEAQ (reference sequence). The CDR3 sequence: CASRSTGVGELFF. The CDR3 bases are TGTGCCAGCAGATCAACAGGGGTCGGGGAGCTGTTTTTT.

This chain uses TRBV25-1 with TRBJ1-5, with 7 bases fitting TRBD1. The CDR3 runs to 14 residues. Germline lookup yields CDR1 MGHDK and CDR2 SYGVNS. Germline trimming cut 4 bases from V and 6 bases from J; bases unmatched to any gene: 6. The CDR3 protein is CASSGMGQTQPQHF. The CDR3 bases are TGTGCCAGCAGTGGAATGGGACAGACTCAGCCCCAGCATTTT. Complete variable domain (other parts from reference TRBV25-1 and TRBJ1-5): EADIYQTPRYLVIGTGKKITLECSQTMGHDKMYWYQQDPGMELHLIHYSYGVNSTEKGDLSSESTVSRIRTEHFPLTLESARPSHTSQYLCASSGMGQTQPQHFGDGTRLSIL.

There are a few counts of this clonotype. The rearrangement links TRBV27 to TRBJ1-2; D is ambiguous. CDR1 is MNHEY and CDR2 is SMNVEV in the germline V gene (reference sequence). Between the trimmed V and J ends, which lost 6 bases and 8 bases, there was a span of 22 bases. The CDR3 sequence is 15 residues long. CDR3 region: CASSRANQRTSGYTF. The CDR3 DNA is TGTGCCAGCAGCCGCGCGAATCAAAGGACTTCCGGCTACACCTTC.

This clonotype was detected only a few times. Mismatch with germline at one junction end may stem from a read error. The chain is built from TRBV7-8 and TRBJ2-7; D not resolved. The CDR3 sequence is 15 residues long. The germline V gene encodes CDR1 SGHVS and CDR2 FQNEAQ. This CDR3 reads CASSQFNNFGYEQYF. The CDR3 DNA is TGCGCCAGCAGCCAATTCAACAACTTTGGCTACGAGCAGTACTTC.

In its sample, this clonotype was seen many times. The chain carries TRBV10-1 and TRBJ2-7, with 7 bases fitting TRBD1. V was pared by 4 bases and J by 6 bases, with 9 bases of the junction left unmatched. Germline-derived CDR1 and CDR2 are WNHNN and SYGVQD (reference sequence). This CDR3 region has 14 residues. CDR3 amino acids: CASSAQQGSGEQYF. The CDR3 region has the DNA TGCGCCAGCAGTGCCCAACAGGGGTCGGGCGAGCAGTACTTC.

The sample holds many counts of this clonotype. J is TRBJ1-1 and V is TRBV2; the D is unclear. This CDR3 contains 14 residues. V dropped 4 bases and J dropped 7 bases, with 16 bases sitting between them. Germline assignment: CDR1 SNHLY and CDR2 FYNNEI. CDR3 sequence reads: CASSVGGPAFEAFF. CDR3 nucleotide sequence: TGTGCCAGCAGTGTCGGAGGGCCGGCGTTTGAAGCTTTCTTT.

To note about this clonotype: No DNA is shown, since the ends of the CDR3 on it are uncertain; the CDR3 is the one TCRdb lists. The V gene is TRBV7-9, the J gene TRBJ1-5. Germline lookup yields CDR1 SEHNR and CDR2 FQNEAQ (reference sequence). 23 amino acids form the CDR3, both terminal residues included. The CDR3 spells CASSFYICSARPDGRGLNQPQHF.

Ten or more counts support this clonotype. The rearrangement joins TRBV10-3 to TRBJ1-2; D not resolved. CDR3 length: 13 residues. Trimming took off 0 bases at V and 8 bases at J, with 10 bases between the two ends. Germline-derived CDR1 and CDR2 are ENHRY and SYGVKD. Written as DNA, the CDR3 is TGTGCCATCAGTGAGTCGAAACCGGCAGGCTACACCTTC. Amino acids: CAISESKPAGYTF.

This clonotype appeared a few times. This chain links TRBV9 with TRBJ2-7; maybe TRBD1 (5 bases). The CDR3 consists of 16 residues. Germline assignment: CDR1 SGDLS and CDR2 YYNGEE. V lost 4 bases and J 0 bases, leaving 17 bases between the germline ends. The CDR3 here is CASSTFDSFNSYEQYF. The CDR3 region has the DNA TGTGCCAGCAGCACATTCGACAGTTTTAACTCCTACGAGCAGTACTTC. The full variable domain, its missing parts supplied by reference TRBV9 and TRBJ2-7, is DSGVTQTPKHLITATGQRVTLRCSPRSGDLSVYWYQQSLDQGLQFLIQYYNGEERAKGNILERFSAQQFPDLHSELNLSSLELGDSALYFCASSTFDSFNSYEQYFGPGTRLTVT.

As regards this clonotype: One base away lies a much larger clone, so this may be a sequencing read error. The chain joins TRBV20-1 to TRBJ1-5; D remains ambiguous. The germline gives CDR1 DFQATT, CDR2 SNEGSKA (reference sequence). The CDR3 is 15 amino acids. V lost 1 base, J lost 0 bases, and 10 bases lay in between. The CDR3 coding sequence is TGCAGTGCTAGAGGGCCCTCATATAGCAATCAGCCCCAGCATTTT. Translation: CSARGPSYSNQPQHF.

CDR3 sequence: CASSVQGEGNTIYF. The CDR3 nucleotides read TGCGCCAGCAGTGTCCAGGGCGAAGGAAACACCATATATTTT. V gene TRBV10-2 combines with J gene TRBJ1-3; D possibly corresponds to TRBD1 (5 bases). V lost 4 bases to trimming and J lost 4 bases, with 11 bases between them. The germline CDR1 and CDR2 sequences are WSHSY and SAAADI. The CDR3 consists of 14 residues.

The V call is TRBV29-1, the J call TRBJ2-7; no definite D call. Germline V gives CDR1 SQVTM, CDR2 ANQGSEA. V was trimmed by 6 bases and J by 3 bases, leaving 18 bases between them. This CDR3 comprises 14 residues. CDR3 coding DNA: TGCAGCGTGAACCGACCGGACGGATACTACGAGCAGTACTTC. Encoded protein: CSVNRPDGYYEQYF.